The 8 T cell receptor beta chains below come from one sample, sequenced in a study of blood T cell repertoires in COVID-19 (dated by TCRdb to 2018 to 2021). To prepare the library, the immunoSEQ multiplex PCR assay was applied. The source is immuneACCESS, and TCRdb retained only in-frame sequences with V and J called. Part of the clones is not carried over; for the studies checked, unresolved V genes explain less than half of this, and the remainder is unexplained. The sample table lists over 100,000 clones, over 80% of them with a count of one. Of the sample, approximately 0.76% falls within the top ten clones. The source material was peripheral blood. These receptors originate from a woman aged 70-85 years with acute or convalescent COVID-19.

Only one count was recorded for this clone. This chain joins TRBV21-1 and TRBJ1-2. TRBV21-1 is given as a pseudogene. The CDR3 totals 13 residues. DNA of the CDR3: TGTGCCAGCAGCCCATGCGAGGGACTTGATTACACCTTC. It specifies CASSPCEGLDYTF.

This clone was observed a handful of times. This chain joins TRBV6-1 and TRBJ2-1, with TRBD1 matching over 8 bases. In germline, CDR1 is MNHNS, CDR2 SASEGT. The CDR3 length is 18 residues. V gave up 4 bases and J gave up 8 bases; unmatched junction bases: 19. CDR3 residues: CASSVLKRAAGGQDEQFF. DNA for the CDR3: TGTGCCAGCAGTGTTTTAAAGCGGGCGGCAGGGGGCCAGGATGAGCAGTTCTTC.

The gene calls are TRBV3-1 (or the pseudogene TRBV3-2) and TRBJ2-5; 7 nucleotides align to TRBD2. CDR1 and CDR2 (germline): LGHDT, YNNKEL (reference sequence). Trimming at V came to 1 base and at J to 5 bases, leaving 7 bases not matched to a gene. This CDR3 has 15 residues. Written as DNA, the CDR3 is TGTGCCAGCAGCCAAGTTGGCCGGGGGGACGAGACCCAGTACTTC. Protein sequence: CASSQVGRGDETQYF.

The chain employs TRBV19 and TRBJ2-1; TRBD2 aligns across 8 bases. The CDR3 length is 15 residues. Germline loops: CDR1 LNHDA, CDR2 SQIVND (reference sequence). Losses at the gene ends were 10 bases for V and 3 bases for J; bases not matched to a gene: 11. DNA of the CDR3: TGTGCCACGGGTGTAGCGGGATTGGGCTACAATGAGCAGTTCTTC. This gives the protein CATGVAGLGYNEQFF.

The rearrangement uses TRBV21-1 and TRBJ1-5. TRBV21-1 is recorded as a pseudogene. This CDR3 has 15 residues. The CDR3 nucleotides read TGTGCCAGCAGCAAACGGGGTGAGAGCAATCAGCCCCAGCATTTT. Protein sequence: CASSKRGESNQPQHF.

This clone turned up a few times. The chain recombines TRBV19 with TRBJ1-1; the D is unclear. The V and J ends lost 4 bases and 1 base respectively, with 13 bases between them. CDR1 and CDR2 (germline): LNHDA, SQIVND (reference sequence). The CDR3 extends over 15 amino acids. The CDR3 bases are TGTGCCAGTAGTACGGGTCCCGGCGGGAACACTGAAGCTTTCTTT. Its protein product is CASSTGPGGNTEAFF.

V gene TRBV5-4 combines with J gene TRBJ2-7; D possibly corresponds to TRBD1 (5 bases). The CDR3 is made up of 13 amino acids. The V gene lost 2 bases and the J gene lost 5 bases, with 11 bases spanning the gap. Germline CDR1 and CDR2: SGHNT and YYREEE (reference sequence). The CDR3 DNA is TGTGCCAGCAGCTTAACAGGCTTAAACGAGCAGTACTTC. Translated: CASSLTGLNEQYF.

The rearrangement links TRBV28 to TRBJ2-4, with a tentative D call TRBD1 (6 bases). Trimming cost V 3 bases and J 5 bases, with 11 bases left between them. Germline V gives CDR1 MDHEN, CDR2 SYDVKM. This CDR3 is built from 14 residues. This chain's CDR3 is CASSFSRTENIQYF. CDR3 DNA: TGTGCCAGCAGTTTCTCTCGGACAGAAAACATTCAGTACTTC.